This TCR beta chain was sequenced in a study of blood T cell repertoires in COVID-19. Whole-study context: The samples span acute and convalescent COVID-19 from the United States, Italy and Spain. From T cells, B-cell-depleted T cells, or PBMCs came the material, which was cDNA or gDNA.

In the original processing: Cell counts per sample came from amplifying reference gene primers. The protocol was immunoSEQ multiplex PCR, while the TCRdb copy is restricted to in-frame clones and leaves out a portion. V and J calls and clone size are those listed in that table; D and trimming were worked out from the DNA. The data hold 100,000 to 150,000 clones, with 88% observed a single time. Sequenced sample: peripheral blood. The receptor was isolated from a man aged 70 or older with active COVID-19.

The CDR3 region is CASSYRTSGETQYF. CDR3 coding DNA: TGTGCCAGCAGCTACCGGACTAGCGGGGAGACCCAGTACTTC. The V call is TRBV5-6, the J call TRBJ2-5; 11 bases fit TRBD2. Trimming cost V 3 bases and J 5 bases; bases outside gene matches: 3. This CDR3 region has 14 residues. CDR1 is SGHDT, CDR2 YYEEEE, per germline. Combining the CDR3 with reference TRBV5-6 and TRBJ2-5 gives the whole variable domain DAGVTQSPTHLIKTRGQQVTLRCSPKSGHDTVSWYQQALGQGPQFIFQYYEEEERQRGNFPDRFSGHQFPNYSSELNVNALLLGDSALYLCASSYRTSGETQYFGPGTRLLVL.